One sample yielded the 12 T cell receptor beta chains listed below, sequenced in a study of beta chain features in type 1 diabetes. Expressed TCRB transcripts were sequenced after all isolated RNA was converted to cDNA. TCRdb keeps only in-frame clones here, not all; method: immunoSEQ multiplex PCR. The sample contains 200,000 to 250,000 clones, about 11% of which appear only once. Sequencing was carried out using central memory CD4+ T cells from blood. The receptor source for this set is a man younger than 30 in good health.

The chain links TRBV7-9 to TRBJ2-2, with a tentative D call TRBD1 (5 bases). The CDR3 has 15 residues. Germline-derived CDR1 and CDR2 are SEHNR and FQNEAQ (reference sequence). V lost 2 bases to trimming and J lost 5 bases, with 12 bases between them. The CDR3 loop is CASSLLASGTGELFF. Written as DNA, the CDR3 is TGTGCCAGCAGCTTATTGGCCTCAGGGACCGGGGAGCTGTTTTTT.

This clone was seen ten or more times. V usage is TRBV7-8 and J usage is TRBJ2-1; D is undetermined. Germline lookup yields CDR1 SGHVS and CDR2 FQNEAQ. V lost 1 base and J lost 2, with 9 bases in between. There are 15 residues in the CDR3. The CDR3 loop reads CASSLVPATYNEQFF. CDR3 DNA: TGTGCCAGCAGCTTAGTTCCGGCCACCTACAATGAGCAGTTCTTC.

The chain carries TRBV7-9 and TRBJ2-3; possibly TRBD2 for D (6 bases). V lost 11 bases and J 0 bases, leaving 9 bases between the germline ends. CDR1 is SEHNR, CDR2 FQNEAQ, per germline (reference sequence). This CDR3 has 12 residues. The DNA of the CDR3 is TGTGCCGGGGGGACGAGCACAGATACGCAGTATTTT. Translated: CAGGTSTDTQYF.

A few counts support this clone. The sample holds other DNA sequences that translate to the same CDR3. This rearrangement joins TRBV28 to TRBJ2-5; possible D gene TRBD1, 5 bases. This CDR3 has 13 amino acids. CDR1 is MDHEN, CDR2 SYDVKM, per germline. The ends were cut back, 3 bases at V and 2 bases at J, with 7 bases in the middle. In DNA form, the CDR3 reads TGTGCCAGCAGTTTCCCAGGGCAAGAGACCCAGTACTTC. As protein: CASSFPGQETQYF. Complete variable domain (other parts from reference TRBV28 and TRBJ2-5): DVKVTQSSRYLVKRTGEKVFLECVQDMDHENMFWYRQDPGLGLRLIYFSYDVKMKEKGDIPEGYSVSREKKERFSLILESASTNQTSMYLCASSFPGQETQYFGPGTRLLVL.

This clone showed up many times. V usage is TRBV11-2 and J usage is TRBJ2-1, with 9 bases aligning to TRBD2. Germline loops: CDR1 SGHAT, CDR2 FQNNGV. The CDR3 has 15 residues. Germline trimming cut 3 bases from V and 7 bases from J; bases unmatched to any gene: 7. CDR3 region: CASSFTAGGLNEQFF. The CDR3 DNA reads as TGTGCCAGCAGCTTCACTGCGGGAGGGTTAAATGAGCAGTTCTTC.

The table lists this clone with many counts. The V and J genes are TRBV5-1 and TRBJ2-2, with no clear D. Germline CDR1 and CDR2: SGHRS and YFSETQ. The CDR3 spans 14 residues. The V gene lost 1 base and the J gene lost 0 bases, with 4 bases spanning the gap. The CDR3 coding sequence is TGCGCCAGCAGCTTGACCCCGAACACCGGGGAGCTGTTTTTT. Residues: CASSLTPNTGELFF.

This clone was counted between two and nine times. The chain links TRBV29-1 to TRBJ1-2; D call uncertain. The CDR3 spans 17 residues. Germline loops: CDR1 SQVTM, CDR2 ANQGSEA. CDR3 nucleotide sequence: TGCATTTCAACGCCAGGAGTGTATTACGTATGGCGTGGAGGCTACACCTTC. Protein sequence: CISTPGVYYVWRGGYTF.

The chain joins TRBV30 to TRBJ1-4; no clear D gene. V was trimmed by 2 bases and J by 7 bases, leaving 8 bases between them. CDR3 size: 12 residues. Germline CDR1 GTSNPN, CDR2 SVGIG (reference sequence). The CDR3 DNA is TGTGCCTGGAGTTCCCGGGGTGAAAAACTGTTTTTT. Protein sequence: CAWSSRGEKLFF.

This clone was counted between two and nine times. The CDR3 nucleotides are TGTGCCAGCAGCCGCGCTGGACTAGCGGAGACTAGCACAGATACGCAGTATTTT. This translates into CASSRAGLAETSTDTQYF. The chain recombines TRBV28 with TRBJ2-3, with 10 bases fitting TRBD2. Per the germline V gene, CDR1 is MDHEN and CDR2 is SYDVKM. V was clipped by 6 bases and J by 0 bases; unmatched bases: 12. The CDR3 consists of 18 residues.

On this clone: A much larger clone lies one base from this, so it may be a read error. Other nucleotide sequences from this sample produce the same CDR3. The V and J genes are TRBV2 and TRBJ2-2; 8 bases line up with TRBD2. The ends lost 7 bases at V and 1 base at J; junction bases unmatched: 8. CDR3 size: 16 residues. The germline gives CDR1 SNHLY, CDR2 FYNNEI. The CDR3 region is CASTLGGGLNTGELFF. The CDR3 DNA is TGTGCCAGCACCCTCGGGGGGGGATTGAACACCGGGGAGCTGTTTTTT.

This clone was observed many times. This chain links TRBV4-3 with TRBJ2-3; D is unclear. The germline V gene encodes CDR1 LGHNA and CDR2 YSLEER. The CDR3 is 13 amino acids. The ends were cut back, 0 bases at V and 6 bases at J, with 7 bases in the middle. CDR3 sequence (DNA): TGCGCCAGCAGCCAAGATAAGCCCGATACGCAGTATTTT. The encoded protein is CASSQDKPDTQYF.

J is TRBJ2-1 and V is TRBV6-1; D tentatively fits TRBD1 or TRBD2 (5 bases each). CDR1 is MNHNS and CDR2 is SASEGT in the germline V gene. This CDR3 is built from 14 residues. V lost 7 bases and J lost 5, with 15 bases in between. The chain's CDR3 is CASNRDPAHNEQFF. The DNA of the CDR3 is TGTGCCAGCAACCGGGACCCAGCGCACAATGAGCAGTTCTTC.